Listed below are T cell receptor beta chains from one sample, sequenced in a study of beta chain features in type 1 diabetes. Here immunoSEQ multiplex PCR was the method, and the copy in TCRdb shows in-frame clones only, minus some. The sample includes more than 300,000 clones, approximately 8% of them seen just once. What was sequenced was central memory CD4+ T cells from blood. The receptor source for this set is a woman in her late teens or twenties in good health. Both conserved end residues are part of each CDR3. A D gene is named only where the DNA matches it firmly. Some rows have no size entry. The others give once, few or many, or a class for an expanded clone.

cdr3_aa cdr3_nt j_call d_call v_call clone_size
CASSSKTSRADEQFF TGTGCCAGCAGCTCGAAGACTAGCAGGGCTGATGAGCAGTTCTTC TRBJ2-1 TRBD2 TRBV7-9 many
CASSRSGGGETQYF TGTGCCAGCAGCAGAAGTGGGGGCGGAGAGACCCAGTACTTC TRBJ2-5 - TRBV7-9 -
CSVDRYGGREAETQYF TGCAGCGTTGACCGGTACGGCGGGAGAGAGGCGGAGACCCAGTACTTC TRBJ2-5 TRBD2 TRBV29-1 -
CASSHRGLAGGPYEQYF TGTGCCAGCAGCCATCGGGGACTAGCGGGGGGACCCTACGAGCAGTACTTC TRBJ2-7 TRBD2 TRBV7-2 few
CASSLRQGFYNEQFF TGTGCCAGCAGTCTCCGACAGGGGTTCTACAATGAGCAGTTCTTC TRBJ2-1 TRBD1 TRBV27 -
CASSPGTVGQNIQYF TGTGCCAGCAGCCCAGGGACTGTTGGGCAAAACATTCAGTACTTC TRBJ2-4 - TRBV28 many
CASSLNRDSTYEQYF TGCGCCAGCAGCTTAAACCGGGACAGCACCTACGAGCAGTACTTC TRBJ2-7 TRBD1 TRBV5-1 many
CASSKGTSDTYEQYF TGTGCCAGTAGTAAAGGGACTAGCGATACCTACGAGCAGTACTTC TRBJ2-7 TRBD2 TRBV19 -
CASSPREETQYF TGTGCCAGCTCGCCGAGGGAAGAGACCCAGTACTTC TRBJ2-5 - TRBV18 few
CASSLDLSTDTQYF TGTGCCAGCAGCTTGGATCTAAGCACAGATACGCAGTATTTT TRBJ2-3 - TRBV5-4 few
CSARKGVEQFF TGCAGTGCTAGGAAGGGAGTTGAGCAGTTCTTC TRBJ2-1 - TRBV20-1 -
CASSLGGSGQFF TGTGCCAGCAGCTTGGGCGGTTCTGGGCAGTTCTTC TRBJ2-1 - TRBV5-6 many
CASSYSTSAQETQYF TGTGCCAGCAGTTACTCGACGTCCGCCCAAGAGACCCAGTACTTC TRBJ2-5 - TRBV6-6 -
CASSSLAPNRGYEQYF TGTGCCAGCAGCTCGTTAGCGCCCAACCGGGGCTACGAGCAGTACTTC TRBJ2-7 - TRBV7-8 few
CASSLERNPNEKLFF TGTGCCAGCAGCTTGGAGCGGAACCCTAATGAAAAACTGTTTTTT TRBJ1-4 - TRBV5-6 many
CASRSDRGLGEQYF TGTGCCAGCAGGAGCGACAGGGGGTTAGGTGAGCAGTACTTC TRBJ2-7 TRBD1 TRBV6-6 few
CASSRSGTSQETQYF TGTGCCAGCAGTCGATCCGGGACTAGTCAAGAGACCCAGTACTTC TRBJ2-5 TRBD2 TRBV9 few
CASSPRVGHNEQFF TGTGCCAGCTCACCAAGAGTTGGGCACAATGAGCAGTTCTTC TRBJ2-1 - TRBV18 -
CASSPGLADYEQYF TGTGCCAGCTCACCGGGACTAGCGGACTACGAGCAGTACTTC TRBJ2-7 TRBD2 TRBV18 -
CASSFSSGGIYNEQFF TGTGCCAGCAGCTTCTCTAGCGGGGGAATCTACAATGAGCAGTTCTTC TRBJ2-1 TRBD2 TRBV5-6 few
CASSQVRGRAFEQFF TGCGCCAGCAGCCAAGTCCGGGGGAGGGCTTTTGAGCAGTTCTTC TRBJ2-1 TRBD2 TRBV4-3 -
CASSTGVAGTDTQYF TGTGCCAGTAGTACGGGGGTCGCTGGCACAGATACGCAGTATTTT TRBJ2-3 - TRBV19 few
CASSDGPKETQYF TGTGCCAGCAGTGACGGTCCCAAAGAGACCCAGTACTTC TRBJ2-5 - TRBV2 -
CASRPQGSTDTQYF TGCGCCAGCAGACCTCAGGGAAGCACAGATACGCAGTATTTT TRBJ2-3 - TRBV4-3 -
CASSYVISGSQETQYF TGTGCCAGCAGCTACGTGATTAGCGGGAGCCAAGAGACCCAGTACTTC TRBJ2-5 TRBD2 TRBV11-2 -
CASSVRGSVQFF TGTGCCAGCAGCGTTCGGGGCTCAGTGCAGTTCTTC TRBJ2-1 - TRBV7-3 few
CASSLAGGRLDTQYF TGCGCCAGCAGCCTCGCCGGGGGGAGGTTAGATACGCAGTATTTT TRBJ2-3 TRBD2 TRBV4-1 few
CASSLGRTDTQYF TGTGCCAGCAGCTTAGGCCGCACAGATACGCAGTATTTT TRBJ2-3 - TRBV7-3 few
CASSLYRGQGAEQYF TGTGCCAGTAGTCTATATCGTGGACAGGGCGCCGAGCAGTACTTC TRBJ2-7 TRBD1 TRBV19 many
CASSLTGAISTDTQYF TGTGCCAGCAGTTTGACAGGGGCTATAAGCACAGATACGCAGTATTTT TRBJ2-3 TRBD1 TRBV6-5 few
CASSLRQGLEKLFF TGTGCCAGCAGCTTACGGCAGGGTTTGGAAAAACTGTTTTTT TRBJ1-4 - TRBV7-9 few
CASNRNGAGTQYF TGTGCCAGCAATCGAAACGGCGCAGGGACGCAGTATTTT TRBJ2-3 - TRBV6-5 many
CASSLVAGGTYEQYF TGTGCCAGCAGCTTAGTGGCGGGAGGGACCTACGAGCAGTACTTC TRBJ2-7 TRBD2 TRBV7-2 -
CSVARNTEAFF TGCAGCGTTGCACGGAACACTGAAGCTTTCTTT TRBJ1-1 - TRBV29-1 -
CASSEAGTGGMYEQYF TGTGCCAGCAGTGAAGCGGGGACAGGGGGCATGTACGAGCAGTACTTC TRBJ2-7 TRBD1 TRBV2 -
CAISEGQGDEQFF TGTGCCATCAGTGAGGGACAGGGGGACGAGCAGTTCTTC TRBJ2-1 TRBD1 TRBV10-3 few
CASSFTSPTRTSGKSIQYF TGTGCCAGCAGTTTCACTTCACCGACACGGACTAGCGGGAAGAGTATCCAGTACTTC TRBJ2-4 TRBD2 TRBV28 few